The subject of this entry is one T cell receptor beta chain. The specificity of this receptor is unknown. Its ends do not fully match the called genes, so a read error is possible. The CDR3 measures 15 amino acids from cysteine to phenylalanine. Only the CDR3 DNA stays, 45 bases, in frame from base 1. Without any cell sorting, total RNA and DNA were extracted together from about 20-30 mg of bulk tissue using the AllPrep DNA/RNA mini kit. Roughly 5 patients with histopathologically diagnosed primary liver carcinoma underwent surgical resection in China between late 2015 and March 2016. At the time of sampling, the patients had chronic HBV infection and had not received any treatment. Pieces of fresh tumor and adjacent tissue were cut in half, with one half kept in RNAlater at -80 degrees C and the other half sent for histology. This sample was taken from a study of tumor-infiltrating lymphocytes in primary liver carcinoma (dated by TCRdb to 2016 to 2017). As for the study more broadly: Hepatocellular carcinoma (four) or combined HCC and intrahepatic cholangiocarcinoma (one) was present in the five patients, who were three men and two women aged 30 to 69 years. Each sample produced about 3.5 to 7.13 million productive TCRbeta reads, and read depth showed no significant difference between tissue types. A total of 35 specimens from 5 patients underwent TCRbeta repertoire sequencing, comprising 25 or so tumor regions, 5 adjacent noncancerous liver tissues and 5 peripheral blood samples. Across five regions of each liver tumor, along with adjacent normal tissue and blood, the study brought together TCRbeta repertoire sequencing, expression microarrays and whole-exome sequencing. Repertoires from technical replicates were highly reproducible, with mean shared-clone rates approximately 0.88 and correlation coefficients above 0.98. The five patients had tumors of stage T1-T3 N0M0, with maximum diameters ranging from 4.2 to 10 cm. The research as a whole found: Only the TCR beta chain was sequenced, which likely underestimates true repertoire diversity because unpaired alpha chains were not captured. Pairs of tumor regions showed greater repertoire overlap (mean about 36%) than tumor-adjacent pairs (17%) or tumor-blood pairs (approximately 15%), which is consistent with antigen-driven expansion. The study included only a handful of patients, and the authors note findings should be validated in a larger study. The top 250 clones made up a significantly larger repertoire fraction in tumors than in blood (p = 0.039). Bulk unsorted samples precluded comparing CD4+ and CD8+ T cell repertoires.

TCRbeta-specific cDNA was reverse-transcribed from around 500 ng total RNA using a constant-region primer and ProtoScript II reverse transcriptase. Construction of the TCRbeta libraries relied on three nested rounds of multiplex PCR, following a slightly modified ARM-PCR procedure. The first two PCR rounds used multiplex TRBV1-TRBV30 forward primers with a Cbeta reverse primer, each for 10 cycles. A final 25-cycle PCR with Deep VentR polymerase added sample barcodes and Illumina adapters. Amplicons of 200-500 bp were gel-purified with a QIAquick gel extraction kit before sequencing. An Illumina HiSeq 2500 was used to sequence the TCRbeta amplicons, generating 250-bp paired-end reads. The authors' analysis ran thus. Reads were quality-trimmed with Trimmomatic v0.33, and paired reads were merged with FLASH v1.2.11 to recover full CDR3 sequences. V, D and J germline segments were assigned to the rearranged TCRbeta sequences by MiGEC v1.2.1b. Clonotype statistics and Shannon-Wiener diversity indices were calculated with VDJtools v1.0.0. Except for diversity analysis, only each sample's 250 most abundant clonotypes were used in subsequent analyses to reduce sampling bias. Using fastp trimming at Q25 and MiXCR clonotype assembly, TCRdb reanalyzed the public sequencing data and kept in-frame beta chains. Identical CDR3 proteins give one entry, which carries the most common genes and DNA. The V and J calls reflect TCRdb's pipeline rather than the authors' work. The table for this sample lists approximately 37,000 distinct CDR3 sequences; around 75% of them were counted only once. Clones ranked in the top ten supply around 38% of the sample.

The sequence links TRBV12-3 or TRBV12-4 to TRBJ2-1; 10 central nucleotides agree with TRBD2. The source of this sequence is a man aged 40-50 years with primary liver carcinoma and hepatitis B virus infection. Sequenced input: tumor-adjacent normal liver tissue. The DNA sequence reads TGTGCCAGCAGTCTACAAGCGGGAGGGTCCCATGAGCACTTCTTC. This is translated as CASSLQAGGSHEHFF.